These T cell receptor beta chains were read from a single sample in a study of blood T cell repertoires in COVID-19. Clones were sequenced by immunoSEQ multiplex PCR, and TCRdb holds only the in-frame ones, with some missing. The sample yields about 280,000 clones, 83% seen once. Sequenced input: peripheral blood. Every receptor here comes from a woman aged 45-60 years who had recovered from COVID-19. The CDR3 runs from the conserved cysteine through the conserved F or W. D genes are given only for firm matches. Not every row has a clone size; where given, it reads once, few, many or a size class.

TRBJ2-2,-,TRBV14,TRBD2,CASSQRLAGGELFF,TGTGCCAGCAGCCAAAGGCTAGCGGGCGGGGAGCTGTTTTTT
TRBJ2-5,few,TRBV6-6,-,CASAGSQETQYF,TGTGCCAGCGCGGGGTCGCAAGAGACCCAGTACTTC
TRBJ1-1,-,TRBV19,-,CASSRQVNTEAFF,TGTGCCAGTAGTCGACAAGTAAACACTGAAGCTTTCTTT
TRBJ2-7,once,TRBV30,-,CAWSVRRAGYEQYF,TGTGCCTGGAGTGTACGCAGGGCGGGGTACGAGCAGTACTTC
TRBJ2-5,-,TRBV7-9,-,CASTMDRDQETQYF,TGTGCCAGCACCATGGACAGAGACCAAGAGACCCAGTACTTC
TRBJ1-4,-,TRBV7-3,-,CASSSSGAGNEKLFF,TGTGCCAGCAGCTCTTCAGGGGCGGGTAATGAAAAACTGTTTTTT
TRBJ1-1,-,TRBV3-1/TRBV3-2,-,CASSQDWQVNTEAFF,TGTGCCAGCAGCCAAGATTGGCAGGTGAACACTGAAGCTTTCTTT
TRBJ1-4,-,TRBV19,-,CASSMGNRLGEKLFF,TGTGCCAGTAGTATGGGAAACAGGTTGGGCGAAAAACTGTTTTTT
TRBJ2-2,-,TRBV15,TRBD2,CATSRALAGTGELFF,TGTGCCACCAGCAGAGCTCTAGCGGGCACCGGGGAGCTGTTTTTT
TRBJ2-7,-,TRBV30,-,CAWSAISGFLEQYF,TGTGCCTGGAGTGCGATATCCGGGTTCCTCGAGCAGTACTTC
TRBJ1-2,-,TRBV27,TRBD1,CASSISGTGSIYGYTF,TGTGCCAGCAGTATTTCAGGGACAGGGTCTATCTATGGCTACACCTTC
TRBJ2-3,once,TRBV5-4,TRBD2,CASSLALAGVRDTQYF,TGTGCCAGCAGCTTGGCTCTAGCGGGGGTGAGAGATACGCAGTATTTT
TRBJ2-2,-,TRBV3-1/TRBV3-2,-,CASSHRDSHADGELFF,TGTGCCAGCAGCCATCGAGACAGCCACGCGGACGGGGAGCTGTTTTTT
TRBJ1-1,-,TRBV11-2,-,CASSPNSYNTEAFF,TGTGCCAGCAGCCCGAACTCTTATAACACTGAAGCTTTCTTT
TRBJ2-1,-,TRBV11-2,TRBD2,CASSSLAGNSNEQFF,TGTGCCAGCAGCTCACTAGCGGGGAACTCCAATGAGCAGTTCTTC
TRBJ1-6,-,TRBV2,TRBD1,CASRRTDRGNNSPLHF,TGTGCCAGCAGGCGCACGGACAGGGGTAATAATTCACCCCTCCACTTT
TRBJ2-7,-,TRBV27,-,CASSLHAVSYEQYF,TGTGCCAGCAGTTTACATGCAGTCTCCTACGAGCAGTACTTC
TRBJ1-3,-,TRBV19,-,CASRDRSASGNTIYF,TGTGCCAGTAGAGACAGGTCGGCCTCTGGAAACACCATATATTTT
TRBJ1-1,-,TRBV18,-,CASSPLRDTEAFF,TGTGCCAGCTCACCATTGCGGGACACTGAAGCTTTCTTT
TRBJ2-7,-,TRBV10-3,-,CAISEGQGGIEQYF,TGTGCCATCAGTGAGGGGCAGGGGGGAATCGAGCAGTACTTC
TRBJ2-1,-,TRBV6-5,TRBD2,CASNGLAGSYNEQFF,TGTGCCAGCAACGGACTAGCAGGCTCCTACAATGAGCAGTTCTTC
TRBJ2-1,-,TRBV30,-,CAWGGTVYNEQFF,TGTGCCTGGGGAGGGACAGTATACAATGAGCAGTTCTTC
TRBJ1-5,few,TRBV10-3,-,CAISDVNQPQHF,TGTGCCATCAGTGACGTAAATCAGCCCCAGCATTTT
TRBJ2-5,-,TRBV7-2,-,CASSLRRELETQYF,TGTGCCAGCAGCTTACGTAGGGAGCTGGAGACCCAGTACTTC